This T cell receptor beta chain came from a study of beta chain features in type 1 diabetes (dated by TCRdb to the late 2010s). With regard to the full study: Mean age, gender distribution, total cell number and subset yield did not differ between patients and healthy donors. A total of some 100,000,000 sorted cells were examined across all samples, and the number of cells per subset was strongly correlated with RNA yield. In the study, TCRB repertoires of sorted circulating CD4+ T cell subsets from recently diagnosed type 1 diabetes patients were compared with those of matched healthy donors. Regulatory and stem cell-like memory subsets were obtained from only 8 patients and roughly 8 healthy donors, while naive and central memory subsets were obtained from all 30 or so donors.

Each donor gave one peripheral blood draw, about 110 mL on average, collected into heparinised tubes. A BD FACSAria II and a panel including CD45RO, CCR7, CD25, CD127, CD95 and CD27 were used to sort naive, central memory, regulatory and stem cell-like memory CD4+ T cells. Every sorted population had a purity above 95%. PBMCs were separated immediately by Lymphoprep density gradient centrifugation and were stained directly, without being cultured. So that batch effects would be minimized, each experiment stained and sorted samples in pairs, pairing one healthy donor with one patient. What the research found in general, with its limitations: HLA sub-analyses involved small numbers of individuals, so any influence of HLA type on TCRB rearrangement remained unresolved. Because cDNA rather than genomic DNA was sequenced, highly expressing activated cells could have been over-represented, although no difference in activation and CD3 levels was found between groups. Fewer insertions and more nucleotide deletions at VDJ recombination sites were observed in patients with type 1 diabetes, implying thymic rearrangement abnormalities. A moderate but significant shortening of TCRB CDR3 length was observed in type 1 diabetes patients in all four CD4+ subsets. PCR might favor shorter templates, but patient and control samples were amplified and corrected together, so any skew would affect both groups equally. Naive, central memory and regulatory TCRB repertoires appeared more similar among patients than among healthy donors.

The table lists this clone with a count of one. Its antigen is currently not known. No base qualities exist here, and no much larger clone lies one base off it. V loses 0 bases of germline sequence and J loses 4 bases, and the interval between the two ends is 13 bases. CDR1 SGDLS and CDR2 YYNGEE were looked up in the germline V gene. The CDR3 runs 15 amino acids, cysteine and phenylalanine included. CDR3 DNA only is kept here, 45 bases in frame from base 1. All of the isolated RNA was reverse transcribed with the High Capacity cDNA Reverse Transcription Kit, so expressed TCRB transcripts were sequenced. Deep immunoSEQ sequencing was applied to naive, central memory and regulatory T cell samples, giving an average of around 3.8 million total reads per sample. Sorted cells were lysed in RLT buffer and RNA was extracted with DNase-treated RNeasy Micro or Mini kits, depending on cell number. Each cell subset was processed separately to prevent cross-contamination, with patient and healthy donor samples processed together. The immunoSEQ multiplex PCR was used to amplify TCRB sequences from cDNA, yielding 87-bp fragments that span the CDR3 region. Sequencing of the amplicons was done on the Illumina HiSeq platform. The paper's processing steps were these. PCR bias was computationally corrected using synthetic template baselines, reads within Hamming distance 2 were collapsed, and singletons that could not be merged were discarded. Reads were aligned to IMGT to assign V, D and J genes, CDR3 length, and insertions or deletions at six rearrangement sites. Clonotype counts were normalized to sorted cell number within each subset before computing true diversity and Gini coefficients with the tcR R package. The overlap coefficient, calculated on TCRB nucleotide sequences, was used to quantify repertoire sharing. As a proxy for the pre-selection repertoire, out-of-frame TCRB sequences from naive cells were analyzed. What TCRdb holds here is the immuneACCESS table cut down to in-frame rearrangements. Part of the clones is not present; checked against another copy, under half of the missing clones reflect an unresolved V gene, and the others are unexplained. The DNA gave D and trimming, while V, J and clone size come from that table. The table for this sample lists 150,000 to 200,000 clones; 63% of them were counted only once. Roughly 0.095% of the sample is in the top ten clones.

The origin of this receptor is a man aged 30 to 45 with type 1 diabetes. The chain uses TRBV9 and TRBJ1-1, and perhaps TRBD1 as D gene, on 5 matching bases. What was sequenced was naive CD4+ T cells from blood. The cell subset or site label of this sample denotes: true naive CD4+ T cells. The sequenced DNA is TGTGCCAGCAGCGTAGAGGTCGGGGGAGGCACTGAAGCTTTCTTT. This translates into CASSVEVGGGTEAFF.